This section outlines one T cell receptor (beta chain) sequence together with its context. The data originate from a study of OX40 agonist ivuxolimab in advanced cancers. CDR3 length equals 13 residues. Germline CDR1 and CDR2: MNHNS and SASEGT. The germline V and J ends were trimmed by 6 bases and 0 bases, with 6 bases remaining between them. The method was immunoSEQ multiplex PCR; TCRdb's version includes in-frame clones alone and lacks a portion of them. The sample lists over 45,000 clones, around 79% seen once, with 1.5% to 2% in the top ten. Sequenced material: CD4+ or CD8+ T cells sorted from blood, taken in a trial of the OX40 agonist ivuxolimab. This sequence was found in an adult with an advanced solid tumor such as melanoma, head and neck, liver or kidney cancer. The gene calls are TRBV6-1 and TRBJ1-5; D not certain. CDR3 coding DNA: TGTGCCAGCAGCGATAATAGCAATCAGCCCCAGCATTTT. This encodes CASSDNSNQPQHF.